These 21 T cell receptor beta chains were all obtained from the same sample, sequenced in a study of cytomegalovirus exposure and HLA in healthy donors. Profiled with immunoSEQ multiplex PCR; TCRdb holds only in-frame clones, not every one. In the table there are some 130,000 clones, about 80% of which are singletons. The sample consisted of PBMCs. These receptors were obtained from a man aged 30-40 years in good health and CMV-seropositive.

This chain connects TRBV18 to TRBJ2-7, with TRBD1 identical over 7 bases. Germline values: CDR1 KGHSH, CDR2 LQKENI. With V trimmed by 3 bases and J by 7 bases, 9 bases remained unmatched. This CDR3 is built from 14 residues. CDR3 sequence reads: CASSPPGQLGEQYF. The CDR3 nucleotides are TGTGCCAGCTCACCGCCGGGACAGTTGGGGGAGCAGTACTTC.

The chain employs TRBV6-6 and TRBJ2-7; 9 bases fit TRBD2. CDR3 length equals 16 residues. CDR1 is MNHNY and CDR2 is SVGAGI in the germline V gene (reference sequence). Trimming cost V 4 bases and J 1 base; bases outside gene matches: 8. CDR3 DNA sequence: TGTGCCAGCAGTTTACTTTCTAGCGGGGAGTCCTACGAGCAGTACTTC. Residues: CASSLLSSGESYEQYF.

V and J are TRBV11-2 and TRBJ2-1, with 10 positions matching TRBD2. After removal of 0 bases from V and 4 bases from J, the junction contained 0 bases not matched to a gene. CDR1 SGHAT and CDR2 FQNNGV come from the germline V gene. The CDR3 sequence is 15 residues long. The DNA of the CDR3 is TGTGCCAGCAGCTTAGAACTAGCGGGATACAATGAGCAGTTCTTC. Protein product: CASSLELAGYNEQFF.

CDR3 amino acids: CASFRLAGYGELFF. DNA for the CDR3: TGTGCCTCCTTTAGACTAGCGGGATACGGGGAGCTGTTTTTT. V and J are TRBV12-5 and TRBJ2-2; 11 bases line up with TRBD2. This CDR3 region has 14 residues. Germline V lookup: CDR1 LGHNT, CDR2 FRNRAP.

The V gene is TRBV2, the J gene TRBJ2-2; 8 nucleotides line up with TRBD1. CDR1 and CDR2 from the germline V gene are SNHLY and FYNNEI. The CDR3 sequence is 15 residues long. J lost 2 bases, V lost 6 bases, and 5 bases had no gene match. The CDR3, as DNA: TGTGCCAGCAGACTGGACAGGGTAAACACCGGGGAGCTGTTTTTT. It yields the protein CASRLDRVNTGELFF.

This chain connects TRBV7-2 to TRBJ1-2; D remains ambiguous. CDR3 length: 16 amino acids. CDR1 SGHTA and CDR2 FQGNSA come from the germline V gene. V was cut by 2 bases and J by 1 base, with 14 bases left in between. DNA of the CDR3: TGTGCCAGCAGCTTAAACAGCCCTTCTAATAACTATGGCTACACCTTC. Encoded protein: CASSLNSPSNNYGYTF. Using reference TRBV7-2 and TRBJ1-2 for the parts outside the CDR3, the full variable domain is GAGVSQSPSNKVTEKGKDVELRCDPISGHTALYWYRQSLGQGLEFLIYFQGNSAPDKSGLPSDRFSAERTGGSVSTLTIQRTQQEDSAVYLCASSLNSPSNNYGYTFGSGTRLTVV.

This clone was seen at least ten times. The chain links TRBV29-1 to TRBJ1-2, with 7 positions matching TRBD1. The CDR3 is made up of 16 amino acids. J lost 4 bases, V lost 0 bases, and 11 bases had no gene match. In germline, CDR1 is SQVTM, CDR2 ANQGSEA. The CDR3 DNA reads as TGCAGCGTTGAAGACGAGGGGGCCTCCGCGTCCTATGGCTACACCTTC. Its translation: CSVEDEGASASYGYTF.

The J gene is TRBJ2-7, the V gene TRBV11-2, with D perhaps TRBD2 (5 bases). Germline V gene sequence: CDR1 SGHAT, CDR2 FQNNGV. With 5 bases removed from V and 0 bases from J, the gap between germline ends came to 5 bases. This CDR3 contains 12 residues. CDR3 in amino acids: CASSRDSYEQYF. In DNA, the CDR3 is TGTGCCAGCAGCCGGGACTCCTACGAGCAGTACTTC.

The chain joins TRBV19 to TRBJ1-5; 8 bases are shared with TRBD1. Germline CDR1 LNHDA, CDR2 SQIVND (reference sequence). The CDR3 is 15 amino acids. V lost 6 bases and J lost 8; bases outside the gene matches: 12. The CDR3 reads CASRNRGYIFEPQHF. As DNA, the CDR3 is TGTGCCAGTAGAAACAGGGGGTATATTTTTGAGCCCCAGCATTTT.

The chain recombines TRBV10-3 with TRBJ2-2, with TRBD1 matching over 12 bases. V lost 7 bases, J lost 4 bases, and 4 bases stayed unmatched. CDR3 size: 15 residues. Germline V gene data show CDR1 as ENHRY and CDR2 as SYGVKD. CDR3: CAITPGQGATGELFF. Written as DNA, the CDR3 is TGTGCCATCACCCCGGGACAGGGGGCCACCGGGGAGCTGTTTTTT.

The rearrangement uses TRBV5-1 and TRBJ2-3; TRBD2 matches 8 bases. The CDR3 is made up of 14 amino acids. Germline-derived CDR1 and CDR2 are SGHRS and YFSETQ. With V trimmed by 4 bases and J by 0 bases, 1 base remained unmatched. The CDR3 here is CASSPGGSTDTQYF. Here the CDR3 DNA reads TGCGCCAGCAGCCCGGGAGGGAGCACAGATACGCAGTATTTT.

This chain links TRBV20-1 with TRBJ1-4; D is uncertain. The germline gives CDR1 DFQATT, CDR2 SNEGSKA (reference sequence). CDR3 size: 11 residues. Trimming shortened V by 4 bases and J by 5 bases, and 5 bases separated the two germline ends. For the CDR3, the DNA is TGCAGTGCTAATTTAAATGAAAAACTGTTTTTT. It specifies CSANLNEKLFF.

The chain employs TRBV18 and TRBJ2-2; tentatively, D is TRBD2 (5 bases). The CDR3 extends over 15 amino acids. From germline, CDR1 is KGHSH and CDR2 LQKENI. V was cut by 1 base and J by 2 bases, with 8 bases left in between. CDR3 loop: CASSPRSENTGELFF. The CDR3 bases are TGTGCCAGCTCACCACGTAGCGAAAACACCGGGGAGCTGTTTTTT.

About this clone itself: This CDR3 is also generated by other DNA sequences in the sample. The rearrangement links TRBV2 to TRBJ1-2, with a weak D call TRBD1 (6 bases). V lost 5 bases and J 2 bases, leaving 9 bases between the germline ends. CDR3 length equals 13 residues. Germline CDR1 is SNHLY and CDR2 is FYNNEI. CDR3 nucleotide sequence: TGTGCCAGCAGTCTCCAGGGGAACTATGGCTACACCTTC. Translating it yields CASSLQGNYGYTF. Variable domain in full (rest from reference TRBV2 and TRBJ1-2): EPEVTQTPSHQVTQMGQEVILRCVPISNHLYFYWYRQILGQKVEFLVSFYNNEISEKSEIFDDQFSVERPDGSNFTLKIRSTKLEDSAMYFCASSLQGNYGYTFGSGTRLTVV.

The genes are TRBV7-2 and TRBJ2-7, with D perhaps TRBD1 (6 bases). Germline V gene data show CDR1 as SGHTA and CDR2 as FQGNSA. The V gene lost 5 bases and the J gene lost 6 bases, with 20 bases spanning the gap. The CDR3 loop spans 15 amino acids. CDR3 in amino acids: CASSTPWGQVGEQYF. The CDR3 DNA reads as TGTGCCAGCAGCACCCCATGGGGGCAAGTGGGCGAGCAGTACTTC.

V is TRBV6-4 and J is TRBJ2-3, with TRBD1 matching over 7 bases. The CDR3 runs 15 residues. The ends lost 11 bases at V and 5 bases at J; junction bases unmatched: 16. Germline CDR1 is MRHNA and CDR2 is SNTAGT. The DNA for the CDR3 is TGTGCCTTCCAACCGACAGGGACCGAGGGAGATACGCAGTATTTT. This translates into CAFQPTGTEGDTQYF.

This clone showed up just a few times. The chain joins TRBV4-2 to TRBJ2-7; 9 nucleotides align to TRBD2. Trimming cost V 3 bases and J 1 base; bases outside gene matches: 4. Germline-derived CDR1 and CDR2 are LGHNA and YNFKEQ. The CDR3 extends over 15 amino acids. In DNA, the CDR3 is TGTGCCAGCAGCCAGGCGGGGGGGAGTTCCTACGAGCAGTACTTC. Amino acids: CASSQAGGSSYEQYF.

The rearrangement links TRBV30 to TRBJ1-1, with D perhaps TRBD1 (6 bases). Trimming removed 5 bases at V and 8 bases at J, with 18 bases between. The CDR3 runs to 13 residues. The germline V gene has CDR1 GTSNPN and CDR2 SVGIG (reference sequence). Here the CDR3 DNA reads TGTGCCTGGGAGCCGACAGGACGCGGGGAAGCTTTCTTT. This sequence encodes CAWEPTGRGEAFF.

V gene TRBV29-1 combines with J gene TRBJ2-1; 11 bases agree with TRBD2. Per the germline V gene, CDR1 is SQVTM and CDR2 is ANQGSEA. V shed 3 bases, J shed 10 bases, and the junction held 5 bases outside the gene matches. The CDR3 loop spans 13 amino acids. Written as DNA, the CDR3 is TGCAGCGTTGAGAACCTAGCGGGGGGCGAGCAGTTCTTC. This codes for CSVENLAGGEQFF.

The CDR3 coding sequence is TGTGCCAGCAGTGCGTGGGGACAGCTAACTGAAGCTTTCTTT. This gives the protein CASSAWGQLTEAFF. The chain couples TRBV2 to TRBJ1-1, with TRBD1 matching 7 bases. The CDR3 totals 14 residues. CDR1 SNHLY and CDR2 FYNNEI come from the germline V gene. The ends lost 4 bases at V and 5 bases at J; junction bases unmatched: 7.

The chain carries TRBV5-8 and TRBJ1-2; the D gene is possibly TRBD1 (6 bases). The germline CDR1 and CDR2 sequences are SGHTS and YDEGEE. V dropped 0 bases and J dropped 5 bases, with 8 bases sitting between them. The CDR3 contains 13 residues. CDR3 DNA: TGTGCCAGCAGCTTGGACAGGGATTATGGCTACACCTTC. As protein: CASSLDRDYGYTF.